This TCR beta chain comes out of a study of Tregs in tolerant kidney transplant recipients. Sequencing was performed with immunoSEQ multiplex PCR; in TCRdb, only in-frame clones are kept and a portion is missing. The sample gives 62,000 or so clones, 95% to 98% of which show up once; 0.3% to 0.4% is in the top ten. Points on this clone: Its antigen is currently unknown.

This CDR3 spans 15 amino acids. Unmatched junction bases numbered 10, after V lost 5 bases and J lost 4 bases. CDR1 is SGHVS, CDR2 FQNEAQ, per germline. Findings of the study overall: For some patients, primers changed over time, blocking nucleotide-level comparison. Activated donor B cell expansion appeared to reveal the most relevant donor-specific TCRbeta repertoire.

The TCR comes from a human donor who received a combined kidney and bone marrow transplant. The chain is built from TRBV7-8 and TRBJ2-7; the match to TRBD1 covers 8 bases. Sample: Tregs from blood, taken before the transplant. The CDR3 bases are TGTGCCAGCAGCACCTCCGGGACAGGTGTATACGAGCAGTACTTC. It yields the protein CASSTSGTGVYEQYF.